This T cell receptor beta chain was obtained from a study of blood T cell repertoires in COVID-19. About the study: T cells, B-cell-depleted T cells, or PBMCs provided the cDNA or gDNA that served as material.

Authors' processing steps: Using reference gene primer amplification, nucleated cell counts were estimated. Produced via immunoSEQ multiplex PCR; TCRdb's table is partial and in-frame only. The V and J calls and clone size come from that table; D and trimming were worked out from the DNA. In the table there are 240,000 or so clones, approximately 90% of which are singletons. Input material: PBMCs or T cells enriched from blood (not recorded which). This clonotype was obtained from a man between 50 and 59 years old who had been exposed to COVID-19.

The CDR3 DNA is TGCGCCAGCAGCTGGGGGGGCCCCACTGAAGCTTTCTTT. This sequence encodes CASSWGGPTEAFF. V gene TRBV5-1 combines with J gene TRBJ1-1, with a weak D call TRBD1 (6 bases). Trimming removed 3 bases from V and 4 bases from J, with 10 bases in between. Germline V gene sequence: CDR1 SGHRS, CDR2 YFSETQ. CDR3 size: 13 residues.